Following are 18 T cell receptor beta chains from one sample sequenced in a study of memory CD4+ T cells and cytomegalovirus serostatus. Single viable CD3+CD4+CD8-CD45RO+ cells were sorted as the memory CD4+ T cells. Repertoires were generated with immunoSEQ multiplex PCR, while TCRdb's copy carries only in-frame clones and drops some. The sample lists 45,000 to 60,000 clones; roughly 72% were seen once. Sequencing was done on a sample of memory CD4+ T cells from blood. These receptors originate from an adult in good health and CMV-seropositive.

The CDR3 nucleotides read TGCAGTGCTCATGAGACCCAGTACTTC. Residues: CSAHETQYF. This chain uses TRBV20-1 with TRBJ2-5; D gene ambiguous. CDR1 DFQATT and CDR2 SNEGSKA come from the germline V gene (reference sequence). The CDR3 sequence is 9 residues long. The V end lost 5 bases, the J end lost 5 bases, and 3 bases lay between the germline ends.

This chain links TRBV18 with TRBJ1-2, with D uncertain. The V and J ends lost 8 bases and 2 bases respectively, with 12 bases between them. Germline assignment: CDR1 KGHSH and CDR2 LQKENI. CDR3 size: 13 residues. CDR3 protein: CASRVTGNYGYTF. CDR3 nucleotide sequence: TGTGCCAGCCGGGTCACGGGAAACTATGGCTACACCTTC.

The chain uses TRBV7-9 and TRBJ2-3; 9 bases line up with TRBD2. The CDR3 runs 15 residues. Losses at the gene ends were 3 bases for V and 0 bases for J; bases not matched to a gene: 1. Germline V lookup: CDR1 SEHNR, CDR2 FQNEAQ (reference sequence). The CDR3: CASSFSGRSTDTQYF. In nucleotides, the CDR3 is TGTGCCAGCAGCTTTAGCGGGAGAAGCACAGATACGCAGTATTTT. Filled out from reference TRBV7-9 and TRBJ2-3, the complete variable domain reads DTGVSQNPRHKITKRGQNVTFRCDPISEHNRLYWYRQTLGQGPEFLTYFQNEAQLEKSRLLSDRFSAERPKGSFSTLEIQRTEQGDSAMYLCASSFSGRSTDTQYFGPGTRLTVL.

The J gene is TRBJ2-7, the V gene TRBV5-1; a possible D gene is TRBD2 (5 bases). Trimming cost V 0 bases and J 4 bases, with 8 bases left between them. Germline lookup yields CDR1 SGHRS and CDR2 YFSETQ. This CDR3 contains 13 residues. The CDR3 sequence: CASSLAEGYEQYF. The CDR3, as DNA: TGCGCCAGCAGCTTGGCCGAGGGATACGAGCAGTACTTC.

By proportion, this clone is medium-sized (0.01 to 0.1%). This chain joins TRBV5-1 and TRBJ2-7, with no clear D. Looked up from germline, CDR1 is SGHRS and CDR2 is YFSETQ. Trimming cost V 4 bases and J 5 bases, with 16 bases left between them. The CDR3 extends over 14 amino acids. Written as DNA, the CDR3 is TGCGCCAGCAGCCTAACGTGGACGGCGGACGAGCAGTACTTC. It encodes CASSLTWTADEQYF.

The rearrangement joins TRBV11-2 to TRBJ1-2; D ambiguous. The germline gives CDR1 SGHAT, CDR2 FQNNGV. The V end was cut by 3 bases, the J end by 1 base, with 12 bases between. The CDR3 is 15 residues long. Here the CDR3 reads CASSFQRRNNYGYTF. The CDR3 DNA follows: TGTGCCAGCAGCTTCCAACGCAGGAATAACTATGGCTACACCTTC.

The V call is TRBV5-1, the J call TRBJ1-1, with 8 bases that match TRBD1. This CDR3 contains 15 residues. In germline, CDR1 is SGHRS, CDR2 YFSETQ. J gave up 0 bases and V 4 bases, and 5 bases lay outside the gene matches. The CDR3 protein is CASSRTGNMNTEAFF. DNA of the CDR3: TGCGCCAGCAGCCGGACAGGGAACATGAACACTGAAGCTTTCTTT.

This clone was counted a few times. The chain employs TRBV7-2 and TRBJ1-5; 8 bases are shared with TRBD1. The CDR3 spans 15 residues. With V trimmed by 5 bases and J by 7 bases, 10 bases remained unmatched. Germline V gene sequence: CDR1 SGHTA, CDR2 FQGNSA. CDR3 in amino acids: CASSPRQGLGQPQHF. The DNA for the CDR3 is TGTGCCAGCAGCCCTAGACAGGGGCTGGGGCAGCCCCAGCATTTT.

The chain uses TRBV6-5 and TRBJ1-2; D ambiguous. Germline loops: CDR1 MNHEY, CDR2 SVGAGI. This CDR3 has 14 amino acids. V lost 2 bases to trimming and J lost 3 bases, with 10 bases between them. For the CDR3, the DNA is TGTGCCAGCAGTTACGGTCGCACCGACTATGGCTACACCTTC. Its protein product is CASSYGRTDYGYTF.

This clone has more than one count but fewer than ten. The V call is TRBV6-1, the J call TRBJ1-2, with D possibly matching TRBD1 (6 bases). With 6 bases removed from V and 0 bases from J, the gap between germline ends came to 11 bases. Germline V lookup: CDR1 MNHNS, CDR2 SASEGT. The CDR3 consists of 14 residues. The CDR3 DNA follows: TGTGCCAGCAGGGAACAGGGAGCTAACTATGGCTACACCTTC. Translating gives CASREQGANYGYTF.

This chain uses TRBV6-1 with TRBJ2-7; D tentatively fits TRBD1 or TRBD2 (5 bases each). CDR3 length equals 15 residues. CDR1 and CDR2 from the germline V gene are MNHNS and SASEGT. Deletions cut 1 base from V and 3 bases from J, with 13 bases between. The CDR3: CASSEVGTESYEQYF. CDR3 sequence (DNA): TGTGCCAGCAGTGAAGTCGGGACGGAAAGCTACGAGCAGTACTTC.

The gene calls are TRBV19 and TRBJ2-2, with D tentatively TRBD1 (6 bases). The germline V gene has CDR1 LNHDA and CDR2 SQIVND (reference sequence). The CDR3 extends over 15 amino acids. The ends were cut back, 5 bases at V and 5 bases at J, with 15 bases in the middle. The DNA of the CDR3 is TGTGCCAGTAGTGCTTTGGCAGGGGAGACCGGGGAGCTGTTTTTT. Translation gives CASSALAGETGELFF. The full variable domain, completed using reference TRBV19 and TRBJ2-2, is DGGITQSPKYLFRKEGQNVTLSCEQNLNHDAMYWYRQDPGQGLRLIYYSQIVNDFQKGDIAEGYSVSREKKESFPLTVTSAQKNPTAFYLCASSALAGETGELFFGEGSRLTVL.

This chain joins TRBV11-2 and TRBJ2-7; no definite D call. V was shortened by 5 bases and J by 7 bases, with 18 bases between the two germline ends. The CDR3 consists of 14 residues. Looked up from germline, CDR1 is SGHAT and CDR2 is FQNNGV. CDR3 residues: CASSPSLGLGEQYF. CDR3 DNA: TGTGCCAGCAGCCCCAGCCTAGGGCTGGGGGAGCAGTACTTC.

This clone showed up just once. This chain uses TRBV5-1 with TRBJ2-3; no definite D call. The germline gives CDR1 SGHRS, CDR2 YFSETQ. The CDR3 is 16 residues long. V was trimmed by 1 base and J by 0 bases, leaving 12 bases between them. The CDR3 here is CASSLSLAASTDTQYF. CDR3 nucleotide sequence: TGCGCCAGCAGCTTGAGTTTAGCCGCTAGCACAGATACGCAGTATTTT.

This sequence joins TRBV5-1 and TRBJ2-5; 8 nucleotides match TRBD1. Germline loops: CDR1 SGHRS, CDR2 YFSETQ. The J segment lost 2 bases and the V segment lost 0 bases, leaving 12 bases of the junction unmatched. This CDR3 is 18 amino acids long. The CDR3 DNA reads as TGCGCCAGCAGCTTGGCGGGGCAGGGGGCGTTAGGGCAAGAGACCCAGTACTTC. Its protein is CASSLAGQGALGQETQYF.

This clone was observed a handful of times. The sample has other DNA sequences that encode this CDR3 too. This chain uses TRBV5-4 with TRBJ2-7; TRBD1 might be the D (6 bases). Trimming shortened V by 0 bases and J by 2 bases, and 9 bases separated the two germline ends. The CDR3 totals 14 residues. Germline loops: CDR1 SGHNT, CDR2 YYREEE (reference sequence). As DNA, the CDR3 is TGTGCCAGCAGCTTGGGACAGGAGCCCTACGAGCAGTACTTC. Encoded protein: CASSLGQEPYEQYF.

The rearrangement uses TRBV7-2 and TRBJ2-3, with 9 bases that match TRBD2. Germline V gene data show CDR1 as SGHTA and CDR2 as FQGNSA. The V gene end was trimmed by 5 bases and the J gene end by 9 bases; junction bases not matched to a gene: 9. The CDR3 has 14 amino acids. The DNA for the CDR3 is TGTGCCAGCAGCCCTAGCGGGGAGGTTGGGACGCAGTATTTT. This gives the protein CASSPSGEVGTQYF.

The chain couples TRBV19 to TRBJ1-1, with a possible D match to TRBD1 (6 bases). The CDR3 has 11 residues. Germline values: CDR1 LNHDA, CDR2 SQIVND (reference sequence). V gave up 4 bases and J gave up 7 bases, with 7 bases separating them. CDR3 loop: CASSTDSEAFF. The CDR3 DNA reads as TGTGCCAGTAGTACGGACAGTGAAGCTTTCTTT.